These 32 T cell receptor beta chains originate from one sample sequenced in a study of chemoradiotherapy in HPV16-positive cancers. The assay was immunoSEQ multiplex PCR, and TCRdb's table has in-frame clones only and misses some. The sample shows some 34,000 clones, 86% of them seen only once. The material was blood, obtained from a patient who underwent chemoradiotherapy. The receptors shown here come from a human donor with HPV-associated anogenital cancer.

This clone was seen only a few times. V usage is TRBV4-1 and J usage is TRBJ1-2; unclear D gene. The CDR3 is made up of 15 amino acids. Trimming shortened V by 0 bases and J by 4 bases, and 12 bases separated the two germline ends. The germline V gene has CDR1 MGHRA and CDR2 YSYEKL. The CDR3 sequence is CASSQERPGIYGYTF. CDR3 nucleotide sequence: TGCGCCAGCAGCCAAGAAAGGCCGGGTATCTATGGCTACACCTTC.

The J gene is TRBJ1-3, the V gene TRBV19; D is possibly TRBD1 (6 bases). This CDR3 comprises 13 residues. V gave up 7 bases and J gave up 4 bases, with 11 bases separating them. Germline-derived CDR1 and CDR2 are LNHDA and SQIVND (reference sequence). CDR3: CASITGGGNTIYF. The DNA of the CDR3 is TGTGCCAGTATCACGGGGGGCGGAAACACCATATATTTT.

The chain combines TRBV5-6 with TRBJ2-7; unclear D gene. The CDR3 extends over 12 amino acids. V was pared by 1 base and J by 4 bases, with 6 bases between. Germline assignment: CDR1 SGHDT and CDR2 YYEEEE. CDR3 bases: TGTGCCAGCAGCTTGTCTATGTACGAGCAGTACTTC. Translating it yields CASSLSMYEQYF.

The chain joins TRBV4-1 to TRBJ2-2, with D possibly TRBD1 on 6 matching bases. V lost 3 bases and J lost 7, with 9 bases in between. CDR3 length: 13 amino acids. Germline V CDR1 and CDR2: MGHRA, YSYEKL. The CDR3 coding sequence is TGCGCCAGCAGCCAGGGGGCTGTCGGGGAGCTGTTTTTT. Translated: CASSQGAVGELFF.

DNA for the CDR3: TGTGCCAGCAGTGTACAGGGGGCAGGGAAAGGCGAGCAGTACTTC. Protein product: CASSVQGAGKGEQYF. The chain is built from TRBV6-5 and TRBJ2-7; 9 bases agree with TRBD1. Germline CDR1 reads MNHEY; CDR2 reads SVGAGI. The CDR3 sequence is 15 residues long. The V gene end was trimmed by 5 bases and the J gene end by 6 bases; junction bases not matched to a gene: 11.

The V and J genes are TRBV7-7 and TRBJ2-2; 8 positions agree with TRBD2. This CDR3 has 13 residues. Germline CDR1 reads SSHAT; CDR2 reads FNYEAQ (reference sequence). The CDR3 here is CASAGTRTGELFF. The CDR3 coding sequence is TGTGCTAGCGCGGGGACTAGGACCGGGGAGCTGTTTTTT. The variable domain in full, completed from reference TRBV7-7 and TRBJ2-2, reads GAGVSQSPRYKVTKRGQDVTLRCDPISSHATLYWYQQALGQGPEFLTYFNYEAQPDKSGLPSDRFSAERPEGSISTLTIQRTEQRDSAMYRCASAGTRTGELFFGEGSRLTVL.

The chain combines TRBV13 with TRBJ2-2, with no clear D. Per the germline V gene, CDR1 is PRHDT and CDR2 is FYEKMQ (reference sequence). The V end was cut by 1 base, the J end by 8 bases, with 11 bases between. The CDR3 extends over 14 amino acids. The CDR3 region is CASSLVHPGGELFF. Written as DNA, the CDR3 is TGTGCCAGCAGCTTAGTGCACCCGGGTGGGGAGCTGTTTTTT.

V usage is TRBV6-6 and J usage is TRBJ1-5; D ambiguous. Germline CDR1 reads MNHNY; CDR2 reads SVGAGI (reference sequence). V gave up 0 bases and J gave up 0 bases, with 6 bases separating them. The CDR3 extends over 15 amino acids. The CDR3 is CASSYSELSNQPQHF. The CDR3 DNA reads as TGTGCCAGCAGTTACTCTGAGCTTAGCAATCAGCCCCAGCATTTT.

V and J are TRBV7-9 and TRBJ2-4, with a weak D call TRBD1 (6 bases). Germline values: CDR1 SEHNR, CDR2 FQNEAQ (reference sequence). This CDR3 is 16 amino acids long. V lost 6 bases, J lost 0 bases, and 15 bases lay in between. CDR3 sequence reads: CASSYGQFLAKNIQYF. CDR3 DNA sequence: TGTGCCAGCAGTTATGGACAGTTTCTAGCCAAAAACATTCAGTACTTC.

This chain uses TRBV7-2 with TRBJ2-3; the D gene is possibly TRBD2 (6 bases). Per germline, CDR1 SGHTA and CDR2 FQGNSA. The CDR3 totals 14 residues. V lost 1 base and J 4 bases, leaving 9 bases between the germline ends. The CDR3: CASSLGGASDTQYF. In nucleotides, the CDR3 is TGTGCCAGCAGCTTAGGCGGGGCGTCAGATACGCAGTATTTT.

This clone came up once. J is TRBJ1-6 and V is TRBV28, with D unresolved. The CDR3 is 11 residues long. Germline lookup yields CDR1 MDHEN and CDR2 SYDVKM. Trimming stripped 3 bases from V and 9 bases from J, with 3 bases between. The CDR3 nucleotides are TGTGCCAGCAGTTTCAGTTCACCCCTCCACTTT. As protein: CASSFSSPLHF.

The table lists this clone with a few counts. The CDR3, as DNA: TGTGCCAGCTCACCTACAATGGGGAATCAGCCCCAGCATTTT. It specifies CASSPTMGNQPQHF. The chain is built from TRBV18 and TRBJ1-5; D ambiguous. V was clipped by 3 bases and J by 4 bases, with 10 bases between them. Germline V gene data show CDR1 as KGHSH and CDR2 as LQKENI. The CDR3 runs 14 residues.

The table lists this clone with a count of one. This chain uses TRBV2 with TRBJ2-2; D is perhaps TRBD1 or TRBD2 (5 bases each). Deletions cut 2 bases from V and 4 bases from J, with 17 bases between. CDR1 is SNHLY, CDR2 FYNNEI, per germline. The CDR3 covers 17 residues. Here the CDR3 reads CASSERGENPGTGELFF. CDR3 DNA: TGTGCCAGCAGTGAACGGGGCGAAAATCCGGGCACCGGGGAGCTGTTTTTT.

The chain carries TRBV18 and TRBJ2-5; 8 bases are shared with TRBD2. The CDR3 covers 13 residues. Trimming cost V 6 bases and J 4 bases; bases outside gene matches: 4. Germline CDR1 is KGHSH and CDR2 is LQKENI. Here the CDR3 DNA reads TGTGCCAGCTCGCCCGGACTAGCAGAGACCCAGTACTTC. Translating it yields CASSPGLAETQYF.

In this sample, this clone turned up once. The V gene is TRBV18, the J gene TRBJ2-3; 10 nucleotides match TRBD2. CDR3 length: 17 amino acids. V gave up 3 bases and J gave up 2 bases; unmatched junction bases: 8. Germline CDR1 and CDR2: KGHSH and LQKENI. The CDR3 DNA is TGTGCCAGCTCACCCCTTAGCGGGGGGCTTTACACAGATACGCAGTATTTT. This translates into CASSPLSGGLYTDTQYF. Combining the CDR3 with reference TRBV18 and TRBJ2-3 gives the whole variable domain NAGVMQNPRHLVRRRGQEARLRCSPMKGHSHVYWYRQLPEEGLKFMVYLQKENIIDESGMPKERFSAEFPKEGPSILRIQQVVRGDSAAYFCASSPLSGGLYTDTQYFGPGTRLTVL.

The V and J genes are TRBV2 and TRBJ1-4; 8 bases are a match to TRBD1. J lost 5 bases, V lost 8 bases, and 4 bases had no gene match. Germline-derived CDR1 and CDR2 are SNHLY and FYNNEI. This CDR3 is built from 13 residues. The CDR3 loop is CASQGANNEKLFF. In DNA form, the CDR3 reads TGTGCCAGCCAGGGGGCTAACAATGAAAAACTGTTTTTT.

The chain carries TRBV5-1 and TRBJ1-4, with a weak D call TRBD1 (6 bases). Trimming left V 4 bases short and J 4 bases short, with 14 bases between. Germline V gene lookup returns CDR1 SGHRS and CDR2 YFSETQ. CDR3 length: 15 amino acids. The CDR3 here is CASSPAGTSNEKLFF. The CDR3 DNA reads TGCGCCAGCAGCCCGGCCGGGACAAGTAATGAAAAACTGTTTTTT. The full variable domain, in which reference TRBV5-1 and TRBJ1-4 provide the parts outside the CDR3, is KAGVTQTPRYLIKTRGQQVTLSCSPISGHRSVSWYQQTPGQGLQFLFEYFSETQRNKGNFPGRFSGRQFSNSRSEMNVSTLELGDSALYLCASSPAGTSNEKLFFGSGTQLSVL.

The V call is TRBV9, the J call TRBJ1-1; tentatively, D is TRBD1 (5 bases). V shed 2 bases and J shed 9 bases, with 17 bases lying between them. CDR3 length: 14 residues. CDR1 and CDR2 from the germline V gene are SGDLS and YYNGEE. The CDR3 DNA sequence: TGTGCCAGCAGCGTGTCGGCCGAACAGGTCAAAGCTTTCTTT. Its translation: CASSVSAEQVKAFF.

This chain connects TRBV5-1 to TRBJ2-7; a possible D gene is TRBD1 (5 bases). Trimming shortened V by 6 bases and J by 5 bases, and 21 bases separated the two germline ends. This CDR3 spans 15 amino acids. CDR1 is SGHRS and CDR2 is YFSETQ in the germline V gene. The CDR3 sequence is CASTVDSGVRHEQYF. The CDR3 DNA sequence: TGCGCCAGCACGGTCGACAGTGGGGTAAGGCACGAGCAGTACTTC. Complete variable domain (other parts from reference TRBV5-1 and TRBJ2-7): KAGVTQTPRYLIKTRGQQVTLSCSPISGHRSVSWYQQTPGQGLQFLFEYFSETQRNKGNFPGRFSGRQFSNSRSEMNVSTLELGDSALYLCASTVDSGVRHEQYFGPGTRLTVT.

The V gene is TRBV10-3, the J gene TRBJ2-5; tentatively, D is TRBD1 (7 bases). Germline CDR1 is ENHRY and CDR2 is SYGVKD. The V end was cut by 0 bases, the J end by 5 bases, with 13 bases between. The CDR3 consists of 15 residues. The CDR3 here is CAISESKGGGETQYF. CDR3 coding DNA: TGTGCCATCAGTGAGTCGAAAGGAGGGGGCGAGACCCAGTACTTC.

The chain employs TRBV11-1 and TRBJ2-5, with 10 bases that match TRBD2. Trimming removed 2 bases from V and 2 bases from J; junction bases left unmatched: 5. The germline V gene encodes CDR1 SGHAT and CDR2 FQDESV (reference sequence). This CDR3 has 16 amino acids. The chain's CDR3 is CASSLSPSGGQETQYF. Written as DNA, the CDR3 is TGTGCCAGCAGCTTATCGCCTAGCGGGGGTCAAGAGACCCAGTACTTC.

V and J are TRBV7-2 and TRBJ2-3, with TRBD1 identical over 7 bases. Looked up from germline, CDR1 is SGHTA and CDR2 is FQGNSA. V shed 4 bases, J shed 2 bases, and the junction held 3 bases outside the gene matches. The CDR3 contains 14 residues. The CDR3: CASSSQGITDTQYF. In DNA, the CDR3 is TGTGCCAGCAGCTCACAGGGGATCACAGATACGCAGTATTTT.

The genes are TRBV9 and TRBJ2-7, with 9 bases aligning to TRBD1. The CDR3 loop spans 15 amino acids. Germline CDR1 reads SGDLS; CDR2 reads YYNGEE. The V gene end was trimmed by 3 bases and the J gene end by 5 bases; junction bases not matched to a gene: 9. CDR3 sequence (DNA): TGTGCCAGCAGCGGCGGGACAGGGTGGGTTGACGAGCAGTACTTC. As protein: CASSGGTGWVDEQYF.

This clone was detected only a few times. J is TRBJ2-2 and V is TRBV29-1; D is undetermined. V lost 3 bases, J lost 3 bases, and 14 bases lay in between. Per germline, CDR1 SQVTM and CDR2 ANQGSEA. The CDR3 sequence is 15 residues long. CDR3 in amino acids: CSVEANGPHTGELFF. The CDR3, as DNA: TGCAGCGTTGAGGCTAACGGACCGCACACCGGGGAGCTGTTTTTT.

The chain is built from TRBV5-1 and TRBJ1-2; D call uncertain. CDR1 SGHRS and CDR2 YFSETQ come from the germline V gene. V lost 5 bases, J lost 6 bases, and 20 bases lay in between. The CDR3 spans 15 residues. The CDR3 nucleotides are TGCGCCAGCAGTCTTAACTCCGGCGATTTGGATGGCTACACCTTC. Amino acids: CASSLNSGDLDGYTF.

This chain uses TRBV9 with TRBJ2-1, with D hard to call. V was trimmed by 1 base and J by 6 bases, leaving 11 bases between them. CDR1 SGDLS and CDR2 YYNGEE come from the germline V gene. The CDR3 extends over 14 amino acids. The CDR3 bases are TGTGCCAGCAGCGTACGGCTAGGGCTCAATGAGCAGTTCTTC. Translating gives CASSVRLGLNEQFF. The full variable domain, completed using reference TRBV9 and TRBJ2-1, is DSGVTQTPKHLITATGQRVTLRCSPRSGDLSVYWYQQSLDQGLQFLIQYYNGEERAKGNILERFSAQQFPDLHSELNLSSLELGDSALYFCASSVRLGLNEQFFGPGTRLTVL.

The chain links TRBV28 to TRBJ1-6, with D unclear. This CDR3 has 14 amino acids. Germline-derived CDR1 and CDR2 are MDHEN and SYDVKM. V shed 2 bases and J shed 7 bases, with 9 bases lying between them. CDR3 protein: CASSLEDQNSPLHF. CDR3 in DNA: TGTGCCAGCAGTTTAGAAGACCAAAATTCACCCCTCCACTTT.

The rearrangement links TRBV7-9 to TRBJ1-4; 9 nucleotides match TRBD1. The CDR3 is 16 amino acids. The ends lost 2 bases at V and 6 bases at J; junction bases unmatched: 7. Germline-derived CDR1 and CDR2 are SEHNR and FQNEAQ (reference sequence). CDR3 loop: CASSLSGTGSDEKLFF. The DNA of the CDR3 is TGTGCCAGCAGCTTAAGTGGGACAGGGAGTGATGAAAAACTGTTTTTT.

The chain joins TRBV2 to TRBJ2-7, with 13 bases matching TRBD2. This CDR3 comprises 17 residues. With 6 bases clipped from V and 0 bases from J, the junction kept 8 bases outside the gene matches. The V gene's germline CDR1 is SNHLY and CDR2 FYNNEI. The chain's CDR3 is CASRVGLAGVGSYEQYF. CDR3 in DNA: TGTGCCAGCAGGGTTGGACTAGCGGGGGTAGGCTCCTACGAGCAGTACTTC.

This clone is a singleton in its sample. The chain joins TRBV2 to TRBJ2-2; D ambiguous. The germline gives CDR1 SNHLY, CDR2 FYNNEI. Deletions cut 5 bases from V and 6 bases from J, with 10 bases between. The CDR3 covers 13 residues. In DNA, the CDR3 is TGTGCCAGCAGTACCACTTGGGCCGGGGAGCTGTTTTTT. Translation: CASSTTWAGELFF. Full variable domain (outside the CDR3, taken from reference TRBV2 and TRBJ2-2): EPEVTQTPSHQVTQMGQEVILRCVPISNHLYFYWYRQILGQKVEFLVSFYNNEISEKSEIFDDQFSVERPDGSNFTLKIRSTKLEDSAMYFCASSTTWAGELFFGEGSRLTVL.

V usage is TRBV11-2 and J usage is TRBJ1-4, with unresolved D. CDR3 length: 16 amino acids. Trimming removed 1 base from V and 3 bases from J, with 12 bases in between. The germline V gene encodes CDR1 SGHAT and CDR2 FQNNGV. The chain's CDR3 is CASSLGTGWANEKLFF. The DNA of the CDR3 is TGTGCCAGCAGCTTAGGGACGGGTTGGGCTAATGAAAAACTGTTTTTT.

The V and J genes are TRBV4-3 and TRBJ2-7; no definite D call. CDR1 and CDR2 (germline): LGHNA, YSLEER. Between the trimmed V and J ends, which lost 0 bases and 4 bases, there was a span of 7 bases. The CDR3 runs 13 residues. The CDR3, as DNA: TGCGCCAGCAGCCAAGATAGGGCTTACGAGCAGTACTTC. Its protein is CASSQDRAYEQYF.